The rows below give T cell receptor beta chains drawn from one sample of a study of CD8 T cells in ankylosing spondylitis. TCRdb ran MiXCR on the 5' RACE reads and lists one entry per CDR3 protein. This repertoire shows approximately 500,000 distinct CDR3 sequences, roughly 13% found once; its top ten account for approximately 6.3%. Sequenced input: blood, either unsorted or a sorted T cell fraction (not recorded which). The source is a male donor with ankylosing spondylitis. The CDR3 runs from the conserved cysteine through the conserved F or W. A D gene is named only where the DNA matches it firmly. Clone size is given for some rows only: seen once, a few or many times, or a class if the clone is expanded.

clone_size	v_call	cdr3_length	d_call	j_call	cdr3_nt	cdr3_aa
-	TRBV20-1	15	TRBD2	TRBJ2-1	TGCAGTGCTGAGACCCCGGGACTAGCGGGAGGTCGAGAGTTCTTC	CSAETPGLAGGREFF
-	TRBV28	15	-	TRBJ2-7	TGTGCCAGCAGTTTCGGGGGAGCCCCTACCTACGAGCAGTACTTC	CASSFGGAPTYEQYF
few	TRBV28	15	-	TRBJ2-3	TGTGCCAGCAGACCTAGAGGCACTGGCACAGATACGCAGTATTTT	CASRPRGTGTDTQYF
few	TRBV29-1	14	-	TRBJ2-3	TGCAGCGTTGGAGGGCATTCTAGCACAGATACGCAGTATTTT	CSVGGHSSTDTQYF
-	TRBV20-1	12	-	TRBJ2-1	TGCAGTGCCCAGGACAGTGGCGATGAGCAGTTCTTC	CSAQDSGDEQFF
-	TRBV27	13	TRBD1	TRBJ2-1	TGTGCCAGCAGTCTCTACAGGGGGCTAGAGCAGTTCTTC	CASSLYRGLEQFF
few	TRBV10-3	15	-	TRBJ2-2	TGTGCCATCAGTGAGGGTCAAGGGAACACCGGGGAGCTGTTTTTT	CAISEGQGNTGELFF
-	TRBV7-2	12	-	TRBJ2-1	TGTGCCAGCAGCTTCAACCCAGATGAGCAGTTCTTC	CASSFNPDEQFF
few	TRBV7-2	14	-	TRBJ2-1	TGTGCCAGCAGCTTAGATACTAGCTTCGGGGAGCAGTTCTTC	CASSLDTSFGEQFF
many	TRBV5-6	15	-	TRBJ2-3	TGTGCCAGCAGCTTCCAAGGGGCTAGCACAGATACGCAGTATTTT	CASSFQGASTDTQYF
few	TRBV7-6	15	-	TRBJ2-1	TGTGCCAGCAGCTTAGCGGGAGCGGCGGACAATGAGCAGTTCTTC	CASSLAGAADNEQFF
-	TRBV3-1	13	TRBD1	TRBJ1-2	TGTGCCAGCAGCCCCAGGGGGCGAAATGGCTACACCTTC	CASSPRGRNGYTF
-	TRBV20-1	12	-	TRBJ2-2	TGCAGTGCTAGTGGGAACACCGGGGAGCTGTTTTTT	CSASGNTGELFF
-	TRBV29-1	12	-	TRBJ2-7	TGCAGCGTTGCTCTAATAACCTCCGAGCAGTACTTC	CSVALITSEQYF
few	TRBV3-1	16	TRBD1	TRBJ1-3	TGTGCCAGCAGCCAAGGGACAGGGGGCATGGGAAACACCATATATTTT	CASSQGTGGMGNTIYF
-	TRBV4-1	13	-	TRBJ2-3	TGCGCCAGCAGCCCATCGGGACCAGATACGCAGTATTTT	CASSPSGPDTQYF
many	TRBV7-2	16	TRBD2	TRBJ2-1	TGTGCCAGCAGCTTAGGCCTAGCGGGAGTTGGGAATGAGCAGTTCTTC	CASSLGLAGVGNEQFF
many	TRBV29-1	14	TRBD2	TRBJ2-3	TGCAGCGCGAAGCGGGGGGGTGCCACAGATACGCAGTATTTT	CSAKRGGATDTQYF
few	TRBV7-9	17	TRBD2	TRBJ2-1	TGTGCCAGCAGCTTAGGGTTAGCGGGAGGGACTAAGAATGAGCAGTTCTTC	CASSLGLAGGTKNEQFF
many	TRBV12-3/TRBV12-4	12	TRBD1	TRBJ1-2	TGTGCCAGCGGGGACAGTCCCTATGGCTACACCTTC	CASGDSPYGYTF
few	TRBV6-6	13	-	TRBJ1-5	TGTGCCAGCAGTTCGACAGTGGATCAGCCCCAGCATTTT	CASSSTVDQPQHF
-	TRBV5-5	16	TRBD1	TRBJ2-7	TGTGCCAGCAGCTCCTCCCGGGACAGGACATACTACGAGCAGTACTTC	CASSSSRDRTYYEQYF
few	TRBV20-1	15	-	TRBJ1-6	TGCAGTGCTAGAAGGTTCGGCTTGAATAATTCACCCCTCCACTTT	CSARRFGLNNSPLHF
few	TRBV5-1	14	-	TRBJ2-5	TGCGCCAGCAGCTTGGGACCGCCCAGCGAGACCCAGTACTTC	CASSLGPPSETQYF
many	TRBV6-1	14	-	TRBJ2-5	TGTGCCAGCAGTGAAACAGGGTCAGGAGAGACCCAGTACTTC	CASSETGSGETQYF
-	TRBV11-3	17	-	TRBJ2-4	TGTGCCAGCAGCAACCTAGACTACCCGATAGCCAAAAACATTCAGTACTTC	CASSNLDYPIAKNIQYF
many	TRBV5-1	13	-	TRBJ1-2	TGCGCCAGCAGCCCCGGGGACATTTATGGCTACACCTTC	CASSPGDIYGYTF
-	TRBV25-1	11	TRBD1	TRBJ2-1	TGTGCCAGCAGTGAATCGGGACAGGGGTTCTTC	CASSESGQGFF
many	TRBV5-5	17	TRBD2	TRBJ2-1	TGTGCCAGCAGCTATAAGGGACTAGCGGGAGGATACAATGAGCAGTTCTTC	CASSYKGLAGGYNEQFF